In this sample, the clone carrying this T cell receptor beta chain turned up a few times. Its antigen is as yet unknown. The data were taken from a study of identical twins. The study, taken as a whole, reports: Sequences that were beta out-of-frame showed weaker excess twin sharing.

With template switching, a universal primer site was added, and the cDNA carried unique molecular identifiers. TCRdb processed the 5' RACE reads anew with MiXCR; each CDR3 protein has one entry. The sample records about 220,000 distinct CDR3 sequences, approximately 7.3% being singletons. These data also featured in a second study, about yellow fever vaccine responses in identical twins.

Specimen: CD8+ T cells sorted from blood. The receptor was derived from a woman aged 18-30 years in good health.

CDR3 DNA: TGTGCCAGCAGTCTAGGATCAACCCGGGTCACTGAAGCTTTCTTT. This gives the protein CASSLGSTRVTEAFF. The J gene is TRBJ1-1, the V gene TRBV6-1; D gene unclear. The CDR3 covers 15 residues. V lost 5 bases to trimming and J lost 4 bases, with 17 bases between them. Looked up from germline, CDR1 is MNHNS and CDR2 is SASEGT.